A single T cell receptor beta chain is shown here with its context. Its matching antigen is unknown. The data originate from a study of T cells after yellow fever vaccination. The study, taken as a whole, reports: Once the booster was given, most primary-vaccination clones reappeared, at around 95% for CD4 and 88% for CD8. A faster peak, day 5 versus 15, was reached by the weaker secondary response. Researchers noted that a small share of clonotypes showed up in both CD4 and CD8 compartments.

The CDR3 totals 13 residues. The V gene lost 2 bases and the J gene lost 8 bases, with 12 bases spanning the gap. Germline V CDR1 and CDR2: SEHNR, FQNEAQ (reference sequence). TCR cDNA, made by 5'RACE template switching, carried an added universal primer site and UMIs. TCRdb reprocessed the 5' RACE reads with MiXCR, giving one entry per CDR3 protein. Here the sample spans under 500,000 distinct CDR3 sequences, roughly a sixth being singletons. Sequenced here: PBMCs, sampled before the yellow fever booster vaccination. The clonotype comes from a man aged 18 to 29 who received the YFV17D yellow fever vaccine. The rearrangement uses TRBV7-9 and TRBJ1-1; no reliable D call. The CDR3 loop is CASSLSQIREAFF. CDR3 coding DNA: TGTGCCAGCAGCTTATCTCAGATAAGAGAAGCTTTCTTT.